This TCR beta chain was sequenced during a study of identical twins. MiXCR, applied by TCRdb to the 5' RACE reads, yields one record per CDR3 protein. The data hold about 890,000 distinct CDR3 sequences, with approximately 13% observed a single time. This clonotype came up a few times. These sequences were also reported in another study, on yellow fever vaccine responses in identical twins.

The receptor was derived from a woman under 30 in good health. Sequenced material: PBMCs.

CDR3 sequence (DNA): TGTGCCAGCGGCGGCGGACAGGGGGCCTACGAGCAGTACTTC. Translation gives CASGGGQGAYEQYF. This chain uses TRBV4-2 with TRBJ2-7; 10 positions match TRBD1. Germline loops: CDR1 LGHNA, CDR2 YNFKEQ. J was trimmed by 2 bases and V by 8 bases; bases with no gene match: 6. This CDR3 comprises 14 residues.